Below, one T cell receptor (beta chain) is given with its context. This specimen comes from a study of control samples from healthy donors and cancer patients. TCRdb's copy holds only in-frame clones and misses some; the assay was immunoSEQ multiplex PCR. Here the sample spans tens of thousands of clones, about 90% being singletons. The CDR3 runs to 14 residues. CDR1 and CDR2 (germline): SEHNR, FQNEAQ (reference sequence). V was trimmed by 1 base and J by 4 bases, leaving 8 bases between them. Sequenced: PBMCs. The chain recombines TRBV7-9 with TRBJ1-3; no clear D. This receptor was taken from a woman aged 60-75 years with head and neck cancer. The CDR3 is CASSLEVSGNTIYF. Here the CDR3 DNA reads TGTGCCAGCAGCTTAGAGGTCTCAGGAAACACCATATATTTT.